These T cell receptor beta chains were read from a single sample in a study of beta chain features in type 1 diabetes. Clones were read by immunoSEQ multiplex PCR, and TCRdb kept only the in-frame ones, dropping some. The table includes around 250,000 clones, 55% to 70% detected once. Specimen: naive CD4+ T cells from blood. The receptors shown here come from a man under 40 in good health. The conserved cysteine and the conserved F or W are not part of the CDR3 here.

J | V | CDR3
TRBJ1-5 | TRBV19 | ASTTGRDQPQH
TRBJ1-2 | TRBV7-9 | ASSLVTDGYT
TRBJ2-7 | TRBV30 | AWSRLMRASGVPPTYEQY
TRBJ2-5 | TRBV30 | AWSSLAGIPETQY
TRBJ2-1 | TRBV7-9 | ASSYTFNEQF
TRBJ2-3 | TRBV29-1 | SVSSGHTDTQY
TRBJ2-1 | TRBV10-3 | AISKEFFREQF
TRBJ2-1 | TRBV29-1 | SVRGTSGGVDEQF
TRBJ1-2 | TRBV2 | ASSDSGTGNGYT
TRBJ1-1 | TRBV5-1 | ASKTGLNTEAF
TRBJ2-7 | TRBV10-3 | AISVEGSPYEQY
TRBJ2-3 | TRBV29-1 | SVEEGRDGTDTQY
TRBJ2-4 | TRBV11-2 | ASSLAFSGDYKNIQY
TRBJ2-4 | TRBV9 | ASSVSGTSGKNIQY
TRBJ2-1 | TRBV30 | AYQAGPYNEQF
TRBJ2-7 | TRBV7-8 | ASRVDRGSYEQY
TRBJ2-1 | TRBV30 | AWSVGTQGGVQF
TRBJ2-3 | TRBV30 | AWSAITDTQY
TRBJ2-3 | TRBV11-2 | ASSPIPGGAASTDTQY
TRBJ2-7 | TRBV29-1 | SVEDILFGSYEQY
TRBJ2-2 | TRBV7-9 | ASSSRRENTGELF
TRBJ2-7 | TRBV27 | ASSKKGDLYEQY
TRBJ2-7 | TRBV18 | ASSPQERSSYEQY
TRBJ2-1 | TRBV30 | AWSVMQYNEQF
TRBJ1-5 | TRBV27 | ASSPDRGNQPQH
TRBJ2-1 | TRBV9 | ASSVQGASYNEQF
TRBJ2-7 | TRBV6-6 | ASKWLAGGPYEQY
TRBJ2-5 | TRBV18 | ASSPPVGKQETQY
TRBJ2-5 | TRBV7-8 | ASSLNPPRDAETQY
TRBJ2-7 | TRBV6-5 | ASSPGVRGYEQY
TRBJ2-3 | TRBV4-3 | ASSPVGVTDTQY
TRBJ2-1 | TRBV25-1 | ASSVGASGSLGEQF
TRBJ1-2 | TRBV30 | AWSRGIPNYGYT